This T cell receptor (beta chain) was sequenced for a study of blood T cell repertoires in COVID-19. Study background: Some COVID-19 samples were acute and others convalescent; all came from the United States, Italy and Spain.

During active infection, Seattle patients enrolled and were then monitored through disease. Germline V lookup: CDR1 MDHEN, CDR2 SYDVKM. V lost 7 bases and J 0 bases, leaving 16 bases between the germline ends. CDR3 size: 17 residues. This table comes from immunoSEQ multiplex PCR, and its TCRdb copy is limited to in-frame clones, with some not included. The sample has some 250,000 clones, 80% to 90% seen once. Sequenced material: peripheral blood. V usage is TRBV28 and J usage is TRBJ1-6; no definite D call. The TCR sequence derives from a woman in her twenties or thirties with COVID-19, enrolled during active disease. The CDR3 DNA is TGTGCCAGCACCCCTTGGCAGGAAAGCTCCTATAATTCACCCCTCCACTTT. This encodes CASTPWQESSYNSPLHF.